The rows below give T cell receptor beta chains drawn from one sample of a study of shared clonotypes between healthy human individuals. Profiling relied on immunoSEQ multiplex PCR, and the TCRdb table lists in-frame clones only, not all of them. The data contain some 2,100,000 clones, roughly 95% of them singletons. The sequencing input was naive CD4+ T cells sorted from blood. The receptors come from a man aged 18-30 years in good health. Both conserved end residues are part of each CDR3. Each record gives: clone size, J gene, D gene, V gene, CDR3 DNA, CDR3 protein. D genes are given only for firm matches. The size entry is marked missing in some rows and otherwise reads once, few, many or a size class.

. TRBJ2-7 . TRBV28 TGTGCCAGCAGTTTAACAGTCACCTACGAGCAGTACTTC CASSLTVTYEQYF
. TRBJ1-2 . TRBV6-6 TGTGCCAGCAGTATAATGTGGGAGGATGGCTACACCTTC CASSIMWEDGYTF
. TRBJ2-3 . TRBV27 TGTGCCAGCAGTGGAACCAGGGATACGCAGTATTTT CASSGTRDTQYF
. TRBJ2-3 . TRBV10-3 TGTGCCATCAGTCCCTCAGGGGGGAGTCCCCCGCAGTATTTT CAISPSGGSPPQYF
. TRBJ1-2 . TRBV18 TGTGCCAGCTCCACCGGGGCTCAGGGCTACACCTTC CASSTGAQGYTF
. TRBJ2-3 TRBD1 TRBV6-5 TGTGCCAGCAGTTCCGGACAGGGGCCCACAGATACGCAGTATTTT CASSSGQGPTDTQYF
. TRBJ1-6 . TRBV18 TGTGCCAGCTCACCACAAATGGCGGCGAGGAGAGATAATTCACCCCTCCACTTT CASSPQMAARRDNSPLHF
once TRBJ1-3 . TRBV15 TGTGCCACCAGCAGAGAACGGGCGGAATGGAACACCATATATTTT CATSRERAEWNTIYF
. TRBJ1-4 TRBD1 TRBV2 TGTGCCAGCGCCTGGGACAGGGCTAATGAAAAACTGTTTTTT CASAWDRANEKLFF
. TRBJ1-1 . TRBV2 TGTGCCAGCAGTTTAAATCTTGACAGGAACACTGAAGCTTTCTTT CASSLNLDRNTEAFF
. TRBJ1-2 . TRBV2 TGTGCCAGCAGTGGTAATGGGGTTAAAGACTATGGCTACACCTTC CASSGNGVKDYGYTF
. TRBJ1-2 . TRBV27 TGTGCCAGCAGTTACCTGGGAAACTATGGCTACACCTTC CASSYLGNYGYTF
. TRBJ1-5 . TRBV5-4 TGTGCCAGCAGCTTGGACGGGGTGAGTCAGCCCCAGCATTTT CASSLDGVSQPQHF
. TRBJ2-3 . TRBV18 TGTGCCAGCTCACCACAACGTAAGGGCAGAGTGACAGATACGCAGTATTTT CASSPQRKGRVTDTQYF
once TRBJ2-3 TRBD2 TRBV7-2 TGTGCCAGCAGCGTTAGAGGGGACTACACAGATACGCAGTATTTT CASSVRGDYTDTQYF
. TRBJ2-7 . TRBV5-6 TGTGCCAGCAGCTTCGCGAGCTACGAGCAGTACTTC CASSFASYEQYF
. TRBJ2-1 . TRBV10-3 TGTGCCATCAGTGAGAAGACTACCCACAATGAGCAGTTCTTC CAISEKTTHNEQFF
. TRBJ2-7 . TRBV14 TGTGCCAGCAGCCAAGATCGACCGAAAAGGAACAGGGCGTCCTACGAGCAGTACTTC CASSQDRPKRNRASYEQYF
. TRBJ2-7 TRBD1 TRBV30 TGTGCCTGGTCGGGACAGACCTACGAGCAGTACTTC CAWSGQTYEQYF
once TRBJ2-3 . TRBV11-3 TGTGCCAGCAGCTTCGTCTATAACATGGCGGATACGCAGTATTTT CASSFVYNMADTQYF
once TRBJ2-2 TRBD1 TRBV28 TGTGCCAGCAGTTCGGGACAGCGAGGCACCGGGGAGCTGTTTTTT CASSSGQRGTGELFF
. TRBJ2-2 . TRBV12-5 TGTGCTAGTGTCTTATTGGACACCGGGGAGCTGTTTTTT CASVLLDTGELFF
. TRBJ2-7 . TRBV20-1 TGCAGTGCCAGTTCCTACGAGCAGTACTTC CSASSYEQYF
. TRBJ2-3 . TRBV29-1 TGCAGCGTTGACCGGGATGAACTAGATACGCAGTATTTT CSVDRDELDTQYF
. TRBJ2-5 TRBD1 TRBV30 TGTGCCTGGAGCACAGGGGCCGTTGAGACCCAGTACTTC CAWSTGAVETQYF
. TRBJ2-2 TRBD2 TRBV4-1 TGCGCCAGCAGCCCGGGACTAGCGAGGACCGGGGAGCTGTTTTTT CASSPGLARTGELFF